These 23 T cell receptor beta chains originate from one sample sequenced in a study of cytomegalovirus exposure and HLA in healthy donors. Both 60 Vbeta primers and 13 Jbeta primers went into the PCR. Data came from immunoSEQ multiplex PCR; TCRdb stores just in-frame clones and leaves some out. The table includes 90,000 to 110,000 clones, around 74% detected once. The sequenced sample consisted of PBMCs. The receptors here all came from a man aged 35-49 years in good health and CMV-seronegative.

This clone was seen more than once but under ten times. This sequence joins TRBV27 and TRBJ1-1; tentatively, D is TRBD1 (6 bases). The length of the CDR3 is 13 residues. Trimming took 5 bases from V and 7 from J, leaving 14 bases between them. Germline-derived CDR1 and CDR2 are MNHEY and SMNVEV (reference sequence). The CDR3 region has the DNA TGTGCCAGCAGTCCGCGGACAGCAGGTGAAGCTTTCTTT. This gives the protein CASSPRTAGEAFF.

This rearrangement joins TRBV4-2 to TRBJ2-7, with TRBD2 identical over 8 bases. The V gene end was trimmed by 6 bases and the J gene end by 4 bases; junction bases not matched to a gene: 5. Germline loops: CDR1 LGHNA, CDR2 YNFKEQ. The CDR3 length is 13 residues. The CDR3 here is CASRGTRMYEQYF. In DNA, the CDR3 is TGTGCCAGCAGAGGGACTAGGATGTACGAGCAGTACTTC.

V usage is TRBV28 and J usage is TRBJ1-4, with D perhaps matching TRBD1 (5 bases). Germline V gene data show CDR1 as MDHEN and CDR2 as SYDVKM. The CDR3 loop spans 16 amino acids. Trimming took 2 bases from V and 8 from J, leaving 18 bases between them. The CDR3 protein is CASSLVLGAGEEKLFF. CDR3 nucleotide sequence: TGTGCCAGCAGTTTAGTCTTAGGGGCGGGGGAGGAAAAACTGTTTTTT.

The CDR3 is CASSDPRRGAKNEQFF. The CDR3 DNA sequence: TGTGCCAGTAGTGACCCCCGGCGGGGGGCTAAAAATGAGCAGTTCTTC. The chain carries TRBV19 and TRBJ2-1; 8 bases are a match to TRBD2. CDR1 is LNHDA, CDR2 SQIVND, per germline (reference sequence). V lost 5 bases to trimming and J lost 7 bases; unmatched junction nucleotides: 13. The CDR3 totals 16 residues. Using reference TRBV19 and TRBJ2-1 for the parts outside the CDR3, the full variable domain is DGGITQSPKYLFRKEGQNVTLSCEQNLNHDAMYWYRQDPGQGLRLIYYSQIVNDFQKGDIAEGYSVSREKKESFPLTVTSAQKNPTAFYLCASSDPRRGAKNEQFFGPGTRLTVL.

V and J are TRBV4-2 and TRBJ2-7; 10 bases align to TRBD2. The CDR3 runs to 14 residues. The J segment lost 4 bases and the V segment lost 3 bases, leaving 3 bases of the junction unmatched. Germline-derived CDR1 and CDR2 are LGHNA and YNFKEQ. CDR3 region: CASSQPGLAYEQYF. For the CDR3, the DNA is TGTGCCAGCAGCCAGCCGGGACTAGCGTACGAGCAGTACTTC.

The chain has TRBV4-1 and TRBJ2-4; D is perhaps TRBD2 (6 bases). The CDR3 has 15 amino acids. The V gene lost 2 bases and the J gene lost 4 bases, with 12 bases spanning the gap. Germline CDR1 MGHRA, CDR2 YSYEKL. CDR3 sequence (DNA): TGCGCCAGCAGCCAAACCGGGCGGGATAAAAACATTCAGTACTTC. It is translated as CASSQTGRDKNIQYF.

The chain has TRBV7-3 and TRBJ2-2, with 9 nucleotides matching TRBD1. The junction had 0 bases not matched to a gene; V was cut back by 3 bases and J by 1 base. The germline V gene encodes CDR1 SGHTA and CDR2 FQGTGA. This CDR3 spans 15 amino acids. Here the CDR3 reads CASSLGQGNTGELFF. DNA for the CDR3: TGTGCCAGCAGCTTGGGACAGGGGAACACCGGGGAGCTGTTTTTT.

The chain joins TRBV11-3 to TRBJ2-7; TRBD1 aligns across 10 bases. V lost 4 bases to trimming and J lost 3 bases; unmatched junction nucleotides: 6. The CDR3 extends over 15 amino acids. The germline gives CDR1 SGHNT, CDR2 YENEEA. CDR3 sequence reads: CASSSRQGAFYEQYF. The CDR3 nucleotides read TGTGCCAGCAGCTCCAGACAGGGGGCTTTCTACGAGCAGTACTTC.

The CDR3 is CASSRDSASGNTIYF. The CDR3, as DNA: TGTGCCAGCAGCAGAGACAGTGCCTCTGGAAACACCATATATTTT. This chain connects TRBV13 to TRBJ1-3; D perhaps matches TRBD1 (5 bases). The germline V gene encodes CDR1 PRHDT and CDR2 FYEKMQ (reference sequence). Trimming took off 5 bases at V and 0 bases at J, with 11 bases between the two ends. The CDR3 totals 15 residues.

This clone showed up just a few times. The chain carries TRBV18 and TRBJ1-2, with unresolved D. There are 14 residues in the CDR3. The V and J ends lost 0 bases and 8 bases respectively, with 13 bases between them. Germline CDR1 is KGHSH and CDR2 is LQKENI. This CDR3 is CASSPPAWPEGYTF. DNA of the CDR3: TGTGCCAGCTCACCACCGGCATGGCCCGAAGGCTACACCTTC.

The chain is built from TRBV4-1 and TRBJ2-5; the D gene is possibly TRBD1 (6 bases). Germline loops: CDR1 MGHRA, CDR2 YSYEKL. V was clipped by 4 bases and J by 1 base, with 19 bases between them. The CDR3 is 17 residues long. DNA for the CDR3: TGCGCCAGCAGCCCCTCCAGGGCAGGGGCCTTCCAAGAGACCCAGTACTTC. The encoded protein is CASSPSRAGAFQETQYF.

This chain links TRBV7-9 with TRBJ2-7; 11 bases line up with TRBD2. The CDR3 runs 16 residues. Germline CDR1 reads SEHNR; CDR2 reads FQNEAQ (reference sequence). V was pared by 7 bases and J by 2 bases, with 10 bases of the junction left unmatched. CDR3 residues: CASTSGLAGKAYEQYF. Here the CDR3 DNA reads TGTGCCAGCACCTCCGGACTAGCGGGTAAGGCCTACGAGCAGTACTTC. The full variable domain, its missing parts supplied by reference TRBV7-9 and TRBJ2-7, is DTGVSQNPRHKITKRGQNVTFRCDPISEHNRLYWYRQTLGQGPEFLTYFQNEAQLEKSRLLSDRFSAERPKGSFSTLEIQRTEQGDSAMYLCASTSGLAGKAYEQYFGPGTRLTVT.

J is TRBJ2-2 and V is TRBV4-3; D is possibly TRBD1 (6 bases). CDR1 is LGHNA and CDR2 is YSLEER in the germline V gene. The CDR3 is 14 amino acids. V was trimmed by 2 bases and J by 5 bases, leaving 9 bases between them. The CDR3: CASSQPGTTGELFF. DNA for the CDR3: TGCGCCAGCAGCCAACCAGGGACAACCGGGGAGCTGTTTTTT.

The rearrangement uses TRBV7-8 and TRBJ2-5, with 11 bases matching TRBD2. The ends lost 6 bases at V and 4 bases at J; junction bases unmatched: 7. This CDR3 contains 15 residues. Germline V lookup: CDR1 SGHVS, CDR2 FQNEAQ. CDR3 protein: CASSFTSGSTETQYF. In DNA, the CDR3 is TGTGCCAGCAGTTTTACTAGCGGGAGCACAGAGACCCAGTACTTC.

This clone was seen a few times. V usage is TRBV4-3 and J usage is TRBJ1-2; D is perhaps TRBD1 (5 bases). V lost 6 bases and J 7 bases, leaving 18 bases between the germline ends. The CDR3 is 14 residues long. The germline V gene has CDR1 LGHNA and CDR2 YSLEER. The CDR3, as DNA: TGCGCCAGCAGGACACAGGCTCACGCAGGTGGCTACACCTTC. Translated: CASRTQAHAGGYTF.

This clone was observed a single time. V gene TRBV29-1 combines with J gene TRBJ1-4; D gene uncertain. This CDR3 is built from 14 residues. Germline V lookup: CDR1 SQVTM, CDR2 ANQGSEA. Trimming shortened V by 1 base and J by 6 bases, and 12 bases separated the two germline ends. The DNA of the CDR3 is TGCAGCGTTGAAGGGACTCATACTGATGAAAAACTGTTTTTT. Translation gives CSVEGTHTDEKLFF.

The chain has TRBV4-1 and TRBJ2-3; TRBD2 aligns across 10 bases. The CDR3 covers 18 residues. V shed 0 bases, J shed 5 bases, and the junction held 11 bases outside the gene matches. Germline CDR1 is MGHRA and CDR2 is YSYEKL. CDR3 nucleotides: TGCGCCAGCAGCCAAGACAGGAGTTTAGCGGGGGGCAGAGATACGCAGTATTTT. Protein product: CASSQDRSLAGGRDTQYF.

The chain carries TRBV9 and TRBJ2-3; TRBD2 aligns across 12 bases. CDR3 length equals 15 residues. After removal of 3 bases from V and 4 bases from J, the junction contained 3 bases not matched to a gene. Germline CDR1 SGDLS, CDR2 YYNGEE. CDR3: CASSASGRDADTQYF. The CDR3, as DNA: TGTGCCAGCAGCGCTAGCGGGAGGGATGCAGATACGCAGTATTTT.

This clone has only a few counts. The chain has TRBV29-1 and TRBJ1-6, with TRBD1 as a possible D gene (5 bases). The germline CDR1 and CDR2 sequences are SQVTM and ANQGSEA. V was clipped by 4 bases and J by 8 bases, with 12 bases between them. The CDR3 totals 13 residues. The CDR3 loop is CSVGLGGDSPLHF. The CDR3 nucleotides read TGCAGCGTTGGCCTCGGAGGGGATTCACCCCTCCACTTT.

This clone turned up a few times. The V gene is TRBV6-6, the J gene TRBJ2-2; 13 bases match TRBD2. Germline lookup yields CDR1 MNHNY and CDR2 SVGAGI (reference sequence). Unmatched junction bases numbered 3, after V lost 5 bases and J lost 3 bases. The CDR3 is made up of 16 amino acids. The CDR3 sequence is CASSTGLAGDTGELFF. The CDR3 nucleotides are TGTGCCAGCAGTACCGGACTAGCGGGGGACACCGGGGAGCTGTTTTTT.

The J gene is TRBJ2-6, the V gene TRBV1; the D call in the table, TRBD1, was not verified against the DNA. TRBV1 is termed a pseudogene. The length of the CDR3 is 18 residues. The CDR3 loop reads CTSSYAGTALSGANVLTF. The CDR3 DNA sequence: TGCACCAGCAGCTATGCCGGGACAGCTCTCTCTGGGGCCAACGTCCTGACTTTC.

The chain couples TRBV19 to TRBJ1-2; unclear D gene. This CDR3 comprises 15 residues. Trimming left V 5 bases short and J 3 bases short, with 16 bases between. Germline CDR1 is LNHDA and CDR2 is SQIVND (reference sequence). This CDR3 is CASSPHGGYDYGYTF. The CDR3 DNA is TGTGCCAGTAGTCCCCACGGAGGGTACGACTATGGCTACACCTTC.

This clone was seen only once. The rearrangement links TRBV5-8 to TRBJ2-7; D not certain. Germline V gives CDR1 SGHTS, CDR2 YDEGEE. V gave up 4 bases and J gave up 4 bases, with 15 bases separating them. There are 14 residues in the CDR3. CDR3 in DNA: TGTGCCAGCAGCCTGGTATTCGAGAGTTACGAGCAGTACTTC. Translating gives CASSLVFESYEQYF.